A selection of T cell receptor beta chains follows, all from one sample in a study of early T cells in non-severe SARS-CoV-2 infection. TCRdb independently ran MiXCR on the 5' RACE reads; one entry per CDR3 protein. The table lists 65,000 to 95,000 distinct CDR3 sequences, about 12% of them singletons. This material consisted of whole blood, taken at baseline. These receptors came from an adult who was a healthcare worker with PCR-confirmed SARS-CoV-2 infection or an uninfected control (not recorded which). The donor label of this sample is uncertain. CDR3s include the opening cysteine and the closing phenylalanine or tryptophan. D genes are given only for firm matches. Not every row has a clone size; where given, it reads once, few, many or a size class.

V: TRBV12-3/TRBV12-4; length: 15; size: many; J: TRBJ2-3; D: TRBD2; DNA: TGTGCCAGCAGGACTACTAGCGGCCGCACAGATACGCAGTATTTT; CDR3: CASRTTSGRTDTQYF
V: TRBV27; length: 15; size: -; J: TRBJ2-1; D: TRBD1; DNA: TGTGCCAGCCAACCCCGGGGACAGATCTACAATGAGCAGTTCTTC; CDR3: CASQPRGQIYNEQFF
V: TRBV4-3; length: 18; size: -; J: TRBJ2-3; D: TRBD2; DNA: TGCGCCAGCAGCCAAGATGGTTTTGCGGGGGGGCCATCAGATACGCAGTATTTT; CDR3: CASSQDGFAGGPSDTQYF
V: TRBV6-1; length: 14; size: few; J: TRBJ1-1; D: -; DNA: TGTGCCAGCAGTGACCGGTTCTGGGGCACTGAAGCTTTCTTT; CDR3: CASSDRFWGTEAFF
V: TRBV5-1; length: 15; size: -; J: TRBJ2-5; D: -; DNA: TGCGCCAGCAGCTTGGGAGCAGTCGAAGGAGAGACCCAGTACTTC; CDR3: CASSLGAVEGETQYF
V: TRBV29-1; length: 13; size: -; J: TRBJ1-4; D: -; DNA: TGCAGCGCTAGCAGGGGAACTAATGAAAAACTGTTTTTT; CDR3: CSASRGTNEKLFF
V: TRBV12-3/TRBV12-4; length: 16; size: -; J: TRBJ2-3; D: -; DNA: TGTGCCAGCAGACCCTATGTCGGGAGTGTTACAGATACGCAGTATTTT; CDR3: CASRPYVGSVTDTQYF
V: TRBV9; length: 13; size: few; J: TRBJ2-1; D: TRBD2; DNA: TGTGCCAGCTCTAGCGGATCCTACAATGAGCAGTTCTTC; CDR3: CASSSGSYNEQFF
V: TRBV27; length: 14; size: few; J: TRBJ2-1; D: -; DNA: TGTGCCAGCAGTTTAGGCGTTCCGCGTAGTGAGCAGTTCTTC; CDR3: CASSLGVPRSEQFF
V: TRBV7-3; length: 16; size: few; J: TRBJ2-2; D: -; DNA: TGTGCCAGCAGCTCACAACCTCGGGCCCTCACCGGGGAGCTGTTTTTT; CDR3: CASSSQPRALTGELFF
V: TRBV5-5; length: 17; size: -; J: TRBJ2-7; D: -; DNA: TGTGCCAGCAGCTTGTTACCAAGGGGCGTCTCTTCCTACGAGCAGTACTTC; CDR3: CASSLLPRGVSSYEQYF
V: TRBV4-2; length: 17; size: -; J: TRBJ2-1; D: -; DNA: TGTGCCAGCAGCCAAGAAAGCGGGTCGAGCTCCTACAATGAGCAGTTCTTC; CDR3: CASSQESGSSSYNEQFF
V: TRBV4-2; length: 15; size: few; J: TRBJ1-2; D: -; DNA: TGTGCCAGCAGCCCGGAGGGGGGAAACAACTATGGCTACACCTTC; CDR3: CASSPEGGNNYGYTF
V: TRBV7-9; length: 11; size: few; J: TRBJ1-1; D: -; DNA: TGTGCCAGCAGCTCACAGGGTGGAGCTTTCTTT; CDR3: CASSSQGGAFF
V: TRBV28; length: 12; size: -; J: TRBJ2-3; D: -; DNA: TGTGCCAGCAGTTTAGGTCCAGATACGCAGTATTTT; CDR3: CASSLGPDTQYF
V: TRBV29-1; length: 14; size: many; J: TRBJ1-2; D: TRBD1; DNA: TGCAGCGCCCGAACAGGGGGCGGAAACTATGGCTACACCTTC; CDR3: CSARTGGGNYGYTF
V: TRBV29-1; length: 12; size: few; J: TRBJ1-5; D: TRBD1; DNA: TGCAGCGCACAGGGGGCGAATCAGCCCCAGCATTTT; CDR3: CSAQGANQPQHF
V: TRBV20-1; length: 13; size: -; J: TRBJ2-1; D: -; DNA: TGCAGTGCCCCGAGACTAGAATCGGGTGAGCAGTTCTTC; CDR3: CSAPRLESGEQFF
V: TRBV10-2; length: 16; size: many; J: TRBJ1-1; D: -; DNA: TGCGCCAGCAGTGATCCCTGGCTCCCGCGGGGCACTGAAGCTTTCTTT; CDR3: CASSDPWLPRGTEAFF
V: TRBV18; length: 15; size: many; J: TRBJ2-3; D: -; DNA: TGTGCCAGCTCACCCAAGGGCCGGTCTCCAGATACGCAGTATTTT; CDR3: CASSPKGRSPDTQYF
V: TRBV28; length: 15; size: few; J: TRBJ2-3; D: TRBD2; DNA: TGTGCCAGCACGGGGCGGGAGGCCTACACAGATACGCAGTATTTT; CDR3: CASTGREAYTDTQYF
V: TRBV20-1; length: 15; size: -; J: TRBJ2-2; D: -; DNA: TGCAGTGCTAGAGATCAGTTAATGGACACCGGGGAGCTGTTTTTT; CDR3: CSARDQLMDTGELFF
V: TRBV20-1; length: 14; size: few; J: TRBJ2-1; D: -; DNA: TGCAGTGCTAGAGACCGGACAGCCCCCAATGAGCAGTTCTTC; CDR3: CSARDRTAPNEQFF
V: TRBV6-1; length: 11; size: few; J: TRBJ2-7; D: -; DNA: TGTGCCAGCTTAAGCACCTACGAGCAGTACTTC; CDR3: CASLSTYEQYF
V: TRBV2; length: 15; size: many; J: TRBJ1-3; D: -; DNA: TGTGCCACCAGTCCTGACAGGTTATCTGGAAACACCATATATTTT; CDR3: CATSPDRLSGNTIYF
V: TRBV5-1; length: 16; size: few; J: TRBJ2-5; D: TRBD1; DNA: TGCGCCAGCAGCACTACAGGACAGGGGGCGTTGGAGACCCAGTACTTC; CDR3: CASSTTGQGALETQYF
V: TRBV28; length: 13; size: many; J: TRBJ1-2; D: -; DNA: TGTGCCAGCAGTTTTACACAGATTTATGGCTACACCTTC; CDR3: CASSFTQIYGYTF
V: TRBV20-1; length: 16; size: few; J: TRBJ2-1; D: TRBD2; DNA: TGCAGTGCGCCTGACGGACTAGAGTTCCGCTACAATGAGCAGTTCTTC; CDR3: CSAPDGLEFRYNEQFF
V: TRBV20-1; length: 11; size: many; J: TRBJ2-7; D: -; DNA: TGCAGTGCTAGCAGGGCTTTCGAGCAGTACTTC; CDR3: CSASRAFEQYF
V: TRBV20-1; length: 10; size: few; J: TRBJ2-3; D: -; DNA: TGCAGTGCTAACACAGATACGCAGTATTTT; CDR3: CSANTDTQYF
V: TRBV7-8; length: 13; size: -; J: TRBJ1-6; D: -; DNA: TGTGCCAGCTGTGACAGGCTTAATTCACCCCTCCACTTT; CDR3: CASCDRLNSPLHF
V: TRBV21-1; length: 14; size: -; J: TRBJ2-1; D: -; DNA: TGTGCCAGCAGCTCAAAGCGTGGTGGCAATGAGCAGTTCTTC; CDR3: CASSSKRGGNEQFF
V: TRBV5-5; length: 15; size: -; J: TRBJ2-1; D: -; DNA: TGTGCCAGCAGCTGGGGGGACAGCTCATACAATGAGCAGTTCTTC; CDR3: CASSWGDSSYNEQFF
V: TRBV20-1; length: 13; size: few; J: TRBJ2-7; D: TRBD1; DNA: TGCAGTGCTAGGGACAGGGTGCTTCGCGAGCAGTACTTC; CDR3: CSARDRVLREQYF
V: TRBV9; length: 16; size: many; J: TRBJ2-3; D: TRBD2; DNA: TGTGCCAGCAGCCCATCCGGGACTAGCGTCACAGATACGCAGTATTTT; CDR3: CASSPSGTSVTDTQYF
V: TRBV7-6; length: 14; size: -; J: TRBJ1-2; D: -; DNA: TGTGCCAGCAGCCCAGGGACGAGGGGAGACGGCTACACCTTC; CDR3: CASSPGTRGDGYTF
V: TRBV5-1; length: 14; size: -; J: TRBJ2-3; D: TRBD1; DNA: TGCGCCAGCAGCTTTACAGGGGGCACAGATACGCAGTATTTT; CDR3: CASSFTGGTDTQYF
V: TRBV28; length: 15; size: few; J: TRBJ2-3; D: TRBD1; DNA: TGTGCCAGCATGGCCGGACAGGGTAGCACAGATACGCAGTATTTT; CDR3: CASMAGQGSTDTQYF
V: TRBV10-3; length: 17; size: few; J: TRBJ1-3; D: -; DNA: TGTGCCATCAGTGATCCGGCGGGCCTAGGCTCTGGAAACACCATATATTTT; CDR3: CAISDPAGLGSGNTIYF
V: TRBV7-2; length: 16; size: few; J: TRBJ2-6; D: TRBD2; DNA: TGTGCCAGCAGCTTAGCGGCGGGGGCTGGGGCCAACGTCCTGACTTTC; CDR3: CASSLAAGAGANVLTF
V: TRBV9; length: 15; size: once; J: TRBJ2-3; D: TRBD2; DNA: TGTGCCAGCACCCGGACTAGCGGGAGCACAGATACGCAGTATTTT; CDR3: CASTRTSGSTDTQYF
V: TRBV27; length: 13; size: few; J: TRBJ2-7; D: -; DNA: TGTGCCAGCGGAAACATAGGGGTCCACGAGCAGTACTTC; CDR3: CASGNIGVHEQYF
V: TRBV3-1; length: 16; size: few; J: TRBJ2-1; D: -; DNA: TGTGCCAGCAGCCGCCTCCAAGCTGAATCCTTGAATGAGCAGTTCTTC; CDR3: CASSRLQAESLNEQFF
V: TRBV7-9; length: 14; size: many; J: TRBJ2-7; D: -; DNA: TGTGCCAGCAGCTTAGTCGGCCACTCCTACGAGCAGTACTTC; CDR3: CASSLVGHSYEQYF
V: TRBV3-1; length: 13; size: few; J: TRBJ1-2; D: -; DNA: TGTGCCAGCAGAAAACCGGGTGGCTATGGCTACACCTTC; CDR3: CASRKPGGYGYTF
V: TRBV12-3/TRBV12-4; length: 14; size: -; J: TRBJ2-1; D: TRBD2; DNA: TGTGCCAGCAGACGGACTAGCGGGGGGAATGAGCAGTTCTTC; CDR3: CASRRTSGGNEQFF
V: TRBV20-1; length: 12; size: few; J: TRBJ2-7; D: TRBD1; DNA: TGCAGTGCCACCGGGACAGGCTACGAGCAGTACTTC; CDR3: CSATGTGYEQYF
V: TRBV4-1; length: 16; size: -; J: TRBJ1-4; D: TRBD1; DNA: TGCGCCAGCAGCCTCCAAGACAGGGCAACTAATGAAAAACTGTTTTTT; CDR3: CASSLQDRATNEKLFF
V: TRBV20-1; length: 16; size: few; J: TRBJ1-1; D: -; DNA: TGCAGTGCTAGAGAGGAGGGGGACCTCCCGAACACTGAAGCTTTCTTT; CDR3: CSAREEGDLPNTEAFF
V: TRBV20-1; length: 12; size: -; J: TRBJ2-3; D: -; DNA: TGCAGTGCTAGAGTGGGGGAAGATACGCAGTATTTT; CDR3: CSARVGEDTQYF
V: TRBV7-3; length: 22; size: -; J: TRBJ2-1; D: -; DNA: TGTGCCGACTGGATCTCGCGATTGCCGTACAAAGAGAGGACCCATTGGGACAATGAGCAGTTCTTC; CDR3: CADWISRLPYKERTHWDNEQFF
V: TRBV13; length: 16; size: -; J: TRBJ1-2; D: -; DNA: TGTGCCAGCAGCTTATCAACGGGACTCGGCTTCTATGGCTACACCTTC; CDR3: CASSLSTGLGFYGYTF
V: TRBV29-1; length: 15; size: few; J: TRBJ2-7; D: -; DNA: TGCAGCGTTGGTGGGGAAGGGCAGGGGTTCGGCGAGCAGTACTTC; CDR3: CSVGGEGQGFGEQYF
V: TRBV20-1; length: 13; size: few; J: TRBJ2-7; D: -; DNA: TGCAGTGCTAGACCGGGGACCTCCTACGAGCAGTACTTC; CDR3: CSARPGTSYEQYF
V: TRBV6-1; length: 14; size: -; J: TRBJ1-3; D: -; DNA: TGTGCCAGCAGTGTTCGCTACTCTGGAAACACCATATATTTT; CDR3: CASSVRYSGNTIYF
V: TRBV4-3; length: 15; size: many; J: TRBJ2-5; D: TRBD1; DNA: TGCGCCAGCAGCCAATTCGACAGGGGAACAGAGACCCAGTACTTC; CDR3: CASSQFDRGTETQYF
V: TRBV28; length: 17; size: -; J: TRBJ2-1; D: -; DNA: TGTGCCAGCAGTTTAGCGCAGGGGGGGCGATGGTACAATGAGCAGTTCTTC; CDR3: CASSLAQGGRWYNEQFF
V: TRBV2; length: 14; size: -; J: TRBJ2-7; D: TRBD2; DNA: TGTGCCAGCAGTGAACTAGCGGGCTTCTACGAGCAGTACTTC; CDR3: CASSELAGFYEQYF
V: TRBV4-1; length: 16; size: many; J: TRBJ2-5; D: TRBD1; DNA: TGCGCCAGCAGCCAAGATCAGACAGGGGTTGGCGAGACCCAGTACTTC; CDR3: CASSQDQTGVGETQYF